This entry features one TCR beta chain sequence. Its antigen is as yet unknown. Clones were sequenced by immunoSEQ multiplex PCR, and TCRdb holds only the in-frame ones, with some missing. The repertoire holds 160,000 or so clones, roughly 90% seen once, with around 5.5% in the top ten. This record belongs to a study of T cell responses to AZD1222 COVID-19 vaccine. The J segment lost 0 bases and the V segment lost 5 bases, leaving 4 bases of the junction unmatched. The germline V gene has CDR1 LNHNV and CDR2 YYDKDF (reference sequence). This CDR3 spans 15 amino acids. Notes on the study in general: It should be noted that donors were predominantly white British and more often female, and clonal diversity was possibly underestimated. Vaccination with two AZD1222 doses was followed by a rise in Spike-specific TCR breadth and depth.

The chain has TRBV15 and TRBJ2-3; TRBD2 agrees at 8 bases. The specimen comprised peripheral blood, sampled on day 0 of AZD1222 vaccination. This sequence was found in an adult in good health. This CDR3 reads CATSLAGGSTDTQYF. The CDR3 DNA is TGTGCCACCAGCCTGGCGGGGGGAAGCACAGATACGCAGTATTTT.